This T cell receptor beta chain comes out of a study of blood T cells in healthy people across ages. Study findings and constraints: PBMCs were not sorted, which prevented a conclusive comparison of naive versus antigen-experienced cells. Significant beta diversity loss was already apparent by age approximately 42, declining roughly linearly.

The second PCR ran 7 to 11 cycles with a sample-barcoded 5' primer and J-beta primers. TCRdb reanalysed the 5' RACE reads using MiXCR and keeps one entry per CDR3 protein. Among 650,000 to 800,000 distinct CDR3 sequences listed, under 45% were seen once. No fewer than 6 million PBMCs went into each sample. The CDR3 is 15 amino acids. Per the germline V gene, CDR1 is SGHTA and CDR2 is FQGNSA. The J segment lost 0 bases and the V segment lost 6 bases, leaving 8 bases of the junction unmatched. There are many counts of this clonotype. The antigen is not known. This chain uses TRBV7-2 with TRBJ2-7, with TRBD2 matching over 7 bases. The sequenced sample consisted of blood. The TCR sequence derives from a man in his sixties in good health. CDR3: CASSLTSVSSYEQYF. In DNA form, the CDR3 reads TGTGCCAGCAGTCTCACTAGCGTGAGCTCCTACGAGCAGTACTTC.